The entry that follows covers one TCR beta chain sequence. Its antigen is as yet unknown. MiXCR, applied by TCRdb to the reads, yields one record per CDR3 protein. The sample shows over 150,000 distinct CDR3 sequences, 13% to 15% of them seen only once. The trim removed 4 bases at V and 8 bases at J, leaving 5 bases unmatched. This CDR3 region has 13 residues. CDR1 is MNHNY, CDR2 SVGAGI, per germline (reference sequence). This specimen belongs to a study of T cell repertoires in cytomegalovirus infection. Whole-study findings and limits: Totalled public TCR beta family frequency picked out people who carried CMV plus the relevant HLA. HLA-C-restricted CMV clonotypes gave the most frequent clonotype in two of eight donors.

Specimen: PBMCs. The clonotype originates from a human donor in good health (CMV status not recorded). Some clones in this sample may be carry-over from other donors' samples. The chain is built from TRBV6-6 and TRBJ1-2; TRBD1 aligns across 9 bases. The CDR3 nucleotides are TGTGCCAGCAGTTTACAGGGGGCGGTGGGCTACACCTTC. Translated, it gives CASSLQGAVGYTF.